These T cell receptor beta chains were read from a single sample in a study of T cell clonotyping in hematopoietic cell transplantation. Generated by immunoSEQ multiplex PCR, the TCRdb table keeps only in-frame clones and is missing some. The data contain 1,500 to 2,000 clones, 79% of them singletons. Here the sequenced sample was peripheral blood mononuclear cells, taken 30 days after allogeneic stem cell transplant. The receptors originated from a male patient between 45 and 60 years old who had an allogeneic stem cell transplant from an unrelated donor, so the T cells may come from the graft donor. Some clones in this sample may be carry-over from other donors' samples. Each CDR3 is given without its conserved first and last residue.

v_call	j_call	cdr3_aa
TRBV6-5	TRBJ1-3	ASSYDLSGNTIY
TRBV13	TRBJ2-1	ASSFGKGSYNEQF
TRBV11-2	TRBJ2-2	ASSFGQGARTGELF
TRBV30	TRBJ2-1	AWSVLGNEQF
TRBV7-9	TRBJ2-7	ASSQLSTYEQY
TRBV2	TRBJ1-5	ASSGVSGLSNQPQH
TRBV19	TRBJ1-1	ASSRVHDTEAF
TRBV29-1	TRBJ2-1	SVGRGGGAGEQF
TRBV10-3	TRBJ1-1	AIMAGAEAF
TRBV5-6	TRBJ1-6	ASSSEGASYNSPLH
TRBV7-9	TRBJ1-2	ASSLQGGYGYT
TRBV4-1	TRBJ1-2	ASSQGLNYGYT
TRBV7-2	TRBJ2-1	ASSLAGGIVHEQF
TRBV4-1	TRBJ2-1	ASSQDSGTGTYNEQF
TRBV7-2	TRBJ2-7	ASSLTGGAWEQY
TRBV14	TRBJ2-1	ASSQRVGGGFHEQF
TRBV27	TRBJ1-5	ASSLRRPDQSARQPQH
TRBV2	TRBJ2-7	ASMKLAAYEQY
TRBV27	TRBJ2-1	ASSLYPPQGVRYNEQF
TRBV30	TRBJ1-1	AWAVLSEAF
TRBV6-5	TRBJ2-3	ASSPLDGSTDTQY
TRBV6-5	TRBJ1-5	ASSYFSQPQH
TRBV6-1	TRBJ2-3	ASSEFRRGATDTQY
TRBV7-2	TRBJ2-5	ASSARGRQTYQETQY
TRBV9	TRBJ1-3	ASSLRSRYRGPGNTIY
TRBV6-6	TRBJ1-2	ASRRPGTASGYT
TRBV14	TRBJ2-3	ASSQGRISSTDTQY
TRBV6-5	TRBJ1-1	ASNKFTNTEAF
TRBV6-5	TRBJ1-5	ASSTLGLQPQH
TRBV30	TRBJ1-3	AQGQVSGNTIY
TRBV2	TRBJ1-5	AVQRQSNQPQH
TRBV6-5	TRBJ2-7	ASSYEAGGSYEQY
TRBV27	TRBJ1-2	ASSFGHLGYGYT
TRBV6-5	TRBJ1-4	ASRPGRYEKLF
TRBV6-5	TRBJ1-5	ASSYSGPGSRQPQH
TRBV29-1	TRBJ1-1	SVGPLSTEAF
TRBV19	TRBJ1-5	AGSIGIQPQH